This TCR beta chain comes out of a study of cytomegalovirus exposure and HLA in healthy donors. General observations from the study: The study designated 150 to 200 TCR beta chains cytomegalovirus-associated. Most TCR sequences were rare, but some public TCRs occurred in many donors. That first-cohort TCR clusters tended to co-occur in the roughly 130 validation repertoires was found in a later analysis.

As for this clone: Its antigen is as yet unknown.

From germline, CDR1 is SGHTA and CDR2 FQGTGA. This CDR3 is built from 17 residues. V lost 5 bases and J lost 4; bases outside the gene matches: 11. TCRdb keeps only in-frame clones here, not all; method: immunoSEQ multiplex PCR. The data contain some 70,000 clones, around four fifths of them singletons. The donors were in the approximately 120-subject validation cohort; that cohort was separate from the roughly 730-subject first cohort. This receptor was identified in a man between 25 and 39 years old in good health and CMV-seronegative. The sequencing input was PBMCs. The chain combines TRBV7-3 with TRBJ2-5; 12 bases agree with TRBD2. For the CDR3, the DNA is TGTGCCAGCAGCCTTGGGCGACTAGCGGGAGAACGAGAGACCCAGTACTTC. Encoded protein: CASSLGRLAGERETQYF.